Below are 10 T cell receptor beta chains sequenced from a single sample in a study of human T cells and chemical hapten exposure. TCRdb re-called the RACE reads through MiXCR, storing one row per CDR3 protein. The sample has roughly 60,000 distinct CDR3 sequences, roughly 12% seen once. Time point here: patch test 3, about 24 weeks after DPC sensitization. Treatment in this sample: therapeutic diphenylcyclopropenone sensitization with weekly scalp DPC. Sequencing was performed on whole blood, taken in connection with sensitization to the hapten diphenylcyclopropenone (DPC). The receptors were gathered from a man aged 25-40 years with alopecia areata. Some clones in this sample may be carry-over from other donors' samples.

The CDR3, as DNA: TGCAGCGTTGAGGACGTGGAGAACACCGGGGAGCTGTTTTTT. This codes for CSVEDVENTGELFF. The J gene is TRBJ2-2, the V gene TRBV29-1; D gene ambiguous. CDR3 length: 14 amino acids. Trimming left V 3 bases short and J 1 base short, with 9 bases between. In germline, CDR1 is SQVTM, CDR2 ANQGSEA.

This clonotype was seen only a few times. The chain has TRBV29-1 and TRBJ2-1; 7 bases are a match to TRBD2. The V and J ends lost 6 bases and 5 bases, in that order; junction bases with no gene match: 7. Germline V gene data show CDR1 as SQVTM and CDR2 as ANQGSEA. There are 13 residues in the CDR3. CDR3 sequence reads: CSVRTSQNNEQFF. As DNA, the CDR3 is TGCAGCGTGAGGACTAGTCAAAACAATGAGCAGTTCTTC.

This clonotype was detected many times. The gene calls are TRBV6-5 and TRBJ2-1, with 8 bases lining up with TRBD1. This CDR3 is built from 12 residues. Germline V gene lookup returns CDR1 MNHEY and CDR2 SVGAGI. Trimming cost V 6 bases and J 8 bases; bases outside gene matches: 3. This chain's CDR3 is CASRDRGYEQFF. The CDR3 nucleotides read TGTGCCAGCAGAGACAGGGGTTATGAGCAGTTCTTC.

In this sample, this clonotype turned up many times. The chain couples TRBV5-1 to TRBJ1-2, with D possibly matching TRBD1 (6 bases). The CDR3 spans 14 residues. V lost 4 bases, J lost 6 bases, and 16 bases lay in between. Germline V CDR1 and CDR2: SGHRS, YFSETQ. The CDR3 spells CASSLKDSHHGYTF. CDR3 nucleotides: TGCGCCAGCAGCCTTAAGGACAGTCACCATGGCTACACCTTC.

For the CDR3, the DNA is TGTGCCAGCAGTGACTCCGGCACCTCTGGGGCCAACGTCCTGACTTTC. Translation gives CASSDSGTSGANVLTF. This chain uses TRBV6-4 with TRBJ2-6; no reliable D call. The CDR3 has 16 residues. V was trimmed by 0 bases and J by 0 bases, leaving 6 bases between them. Per germline, CDR1 MRHNA and CDR2 SNTAGT.

The CDR3: CASSLGGPTGANYGYTF. CDR3 DNA: TGTGCCAGCAGTTTAGGGGGCCCGACAGGAGCTAACTATGGCTACACCTTC. The chain has TRBV28 and TRBJ1-2; a weak D match, TRBD1 (6 bases). This CDR3 spans 17 amino acids. The ends were cut back, 2 bases at V and 0 bases at J, with 16 bases in the middle. Germline lookup yields CDR1 MDHEN and CDR2 SYDVKM.

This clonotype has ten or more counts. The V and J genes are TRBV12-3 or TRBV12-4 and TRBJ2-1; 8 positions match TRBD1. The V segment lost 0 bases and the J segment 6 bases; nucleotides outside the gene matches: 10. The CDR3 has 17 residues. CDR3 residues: CASSLAQDRVIGNEQFF. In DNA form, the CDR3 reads TGTGCCAGCAGTTTAGCCCAGGACAGGGTGATAGGCAATGAGCAGTTCTTC.

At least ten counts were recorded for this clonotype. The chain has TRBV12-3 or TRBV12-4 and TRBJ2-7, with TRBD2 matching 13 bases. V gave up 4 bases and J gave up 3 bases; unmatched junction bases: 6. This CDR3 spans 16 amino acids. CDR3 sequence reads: CASSSPTSGGIYEQYF. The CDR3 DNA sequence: TGTGCCAGCAGTTCCCCGACTAGCGGGGGGATCTACGAGCAGTACTTC.

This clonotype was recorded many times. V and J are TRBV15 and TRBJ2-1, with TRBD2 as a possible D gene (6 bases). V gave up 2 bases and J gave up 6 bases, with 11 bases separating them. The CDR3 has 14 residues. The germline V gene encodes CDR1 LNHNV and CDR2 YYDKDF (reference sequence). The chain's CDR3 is CATSRSGTFNEQFF. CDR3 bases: TGTGCCACCAGCAGATCGGGGACTTTCAATGAGCAGTTCTTC. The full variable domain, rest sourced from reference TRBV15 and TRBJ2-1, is DAMVIQNPRYQVTQFGKPVTLSCSQTLNHNVMYWYQQKSSQAPKLLFHYYDKDFNNEADTPDNFQSRRPNTSFCFLDIRSPGLGDTAMYLCATSRSGTFNEQFFGPGTRLTVL.

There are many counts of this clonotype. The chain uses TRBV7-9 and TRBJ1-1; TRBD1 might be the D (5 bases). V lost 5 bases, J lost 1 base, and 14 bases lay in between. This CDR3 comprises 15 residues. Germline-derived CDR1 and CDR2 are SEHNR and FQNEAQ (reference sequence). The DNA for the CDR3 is TGTGCCAGCAGCCTCAGGGTCTTGCCGAACACTGAAGCTTTCTTT. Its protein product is CASSLRVLPNTEAFF.